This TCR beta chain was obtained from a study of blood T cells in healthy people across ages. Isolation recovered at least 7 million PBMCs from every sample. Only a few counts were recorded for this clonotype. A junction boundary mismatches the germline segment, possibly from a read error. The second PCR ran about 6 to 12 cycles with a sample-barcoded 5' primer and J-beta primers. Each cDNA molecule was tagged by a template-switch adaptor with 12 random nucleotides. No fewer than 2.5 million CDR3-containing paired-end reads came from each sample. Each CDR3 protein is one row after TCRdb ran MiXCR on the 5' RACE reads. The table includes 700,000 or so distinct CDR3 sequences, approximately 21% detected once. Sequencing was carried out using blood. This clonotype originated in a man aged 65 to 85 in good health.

CDR3 bases: TGCGCCGGCAGCCAGGGACTAGCGGGGGGCTACGAGCAGTACTTC. It is translated as CAGSQGLAGGYEQYF. The rearrangement links TRBV5-1 to TRBJ2-7; 15 bases line up with TRBD2. The germline V gene has CDR1 SGHRS and CDR2 YFSETQ. This CDR3 has 15 amino acids.